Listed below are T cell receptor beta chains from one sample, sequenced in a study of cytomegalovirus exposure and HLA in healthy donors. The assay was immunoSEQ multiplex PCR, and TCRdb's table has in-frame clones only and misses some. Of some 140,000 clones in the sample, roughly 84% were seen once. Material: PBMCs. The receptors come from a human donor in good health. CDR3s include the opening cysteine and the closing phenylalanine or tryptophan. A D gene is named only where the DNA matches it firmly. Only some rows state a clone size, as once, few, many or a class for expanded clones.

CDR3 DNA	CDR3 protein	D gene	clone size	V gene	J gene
TGCAGTGCTAGAGAGGGACAGGTACTCCACTTT	CSAREGQVLHF	TRBD1	once	TRBV20-1	TRBJ1-6
TGTGCCAGCAGCCCCACAGGGGTTTCTGCAGATACGCAGTATTTT	CASSPTGVSADTQYF	TRBD1	.	TRBV7-9	TRBJ2-3
TGTGCCAGCAGCCGGGGACAGGGGATTCGGGTCTACGAGCAGTACTTC	CASSRGQGIRVYEQYF	TRBD1	.	TRBV5-6	TRBJ2-7
TGTGCCAGCAGCTCCCCGGGACAGGGGAACTATGGCTACACCTTC	CASSSPGQGNYGYTF	TRBD1	.	TRBV7-9	TRBJ1-2
TGTGCCAGCAGTGCGGGGACAGGGAGCTCCTACGAGCAGTACTTC	CASSAGTGSSYEQYF	TRBD1	.	TRBV6-4	TRBJ2-7
TGTGCCAGCAGGAGCCGGGCAGGGGAGTATTATGGCTACACCTTC	CASRSRAGEYYGYTF	.	.	TRBV13	TRBJ1-2
TGTGCCAGTTCCCCACTAGCGGGAACTGGCGAGCAGTACTTC	CASSPLAGTGEQYF	TRBD2	.	TRBV19	TRBJ2-7
TGTGCCAGTAAAGACCGGGACAGGGTTGAAAAACTGTTTTTT	CASKDRDRVEKLFF	TRBD1	.	TRBV19	TRBJ1-4
TGTGCCAGCAGTCCCGACAGGGGAGGCAATCAGCCCCAGCATTTT	CASSPDRGGNQPQHF	TRBD1	.	TRBV2	TRBJ1-5
TGTGCCAGCAGTGAAAAGCGGGAGGGCTCCGGGGAGCTGTTTTTT	CASSEKREGSGELFF	TRBD2	.	TRBV2	TRBJ2-2
TGTGCCAGCAGCTACAGGGGGCATGTCGAGCAGTACTTC	CASSYRGHVEQYF	TRBD1	.	TRBV7-8	TRBJ2-7
TGTGCCATCAGTACGGGACAGGGTGTTCGGCAGCCCCAGCATTTT	CAISTGQGVRQPQHF	TRBD1	.	TRBV10-3	TRBJ1-5
TGTGCCAGTAGTGGCCTAGCGGGGACGACAAGGGAGCTGTTTTTT	CASSGLAGTTRELFF	TRBD2	.	TRBV19	TRBJ2-2
TGTGCCAGCGCTAGCGGGGGACGTGAGCAGTTCTTC	CASASGGREQFF	TRBD2	.	TRBV2	TRBJ2-1
TGTGCCAGCACCCACCAACAGGGAATTCAAGAGACCCAGTACTTC	CASTHQQGIQETQYF	.	.	TRBV2	TRBJ2-5
TGCAGCGTTTCAATGGGCAGATGGAACACTGAAGCTTTCTTT	CSVSMGRWNTEAFF	.	.	TRBV29-1	TRBJ1-1
TGTGCCAGCAGCCTGAGCGTCTCTGAAGCTTTCTTT	CASSLSVSEAFF	.	.	TRBV7-9	TRBJ1-1
TGCGCCAGCAGCTTGGGCGGGACAGGGGGCGACTACGAGCAGTACTTC	CASSLGGTGGDYEQYF	TRBD1	.	TRBV5-1	TRBJ2-7
TGTGCCTGGACAACTCGGGAAGGGCAGCCCCAGCATTTT	CAWTTREGQPQHF	.	.	TRBV30	TRBJ1-5
TGTGCCACCAGCACACGACTAGCGGGAGGTGCCTACAATGAGCAGTTCTTC	CATSTRLAGGAYNEQFF	TRBD2	.	TRBV15	TRBJ2-1
TGTGCCAGCAGTTTAAGCCAGGGAATCGGCGGCTACACCTTC	CASSLSQGIGGYTF	.	.	TRBV28	TRBJ1-2
TGTGCCAGCAGCCGGACTAGCGGGATCCACGGTGAGCAGTTCTTC	CASSRTSGIHGEQFF	TRBD2	.	TRBV28	TRBJ2-1
TGCGCCAGCAGCCATAGGACAGGGGGGTACGAGCAGTACTTC	CASSHRTGGYEQYF	TRBD1	few	TRBV4-1	TRBJ2-7
TGTGCCAGCAGTCTGCAGGGAGGCTATGGCTACACCTTC	CASSLQGGYGYTF	.	.	TRBV28	TRBJ1-2
TGTGCCAGCAGCTTACGCATGGGACAGGCCGAAGGGTACGAGCAGTACTTC	CASSLRMGQAEGYEQYF	TRBD1	.	TRBV11-2	TRBJ2-7
TGTGCCAGCAGTTCCTACAGGGGGGATCAGCCCCAGCATTTT	CASSSYRGDQPQHF	TRBD1	.	TRBV27	TRBJ1-5
TGTGCCAGCAGTTTGTACAGGGGAGTGAATGAAAAACTGTTTTTT	CASSLYRGVNEKLFF	TRBD1	.	TRBV27	TRBJ1-4
TGTGCCAGTACCCCCCGAGGGGGAGACACTGAAGCTTTCTTT	CASTPRGGDTEAFF	.	.	TRBV19	TRBJ1-1
TGTGCCACCAGCAGAGTTCAGGAGGGAGGATATGGCTACACCTTC	CATSRVQEGGYGYTF	.	many	TRBV15	TRBJ1-2
TGTGCCAGCTCACCTTCCGGGACAGGGACCATGAACACTGAAGCTTTCTTT	CASSPSGTGTMNTEAFF	TRBD1	.	TRBV18	TRBJ1-1
TGTGCCAGCACACTAGGACCGGGCGAGCAGTACTTC	CASTLGPGEQYF	.	once	TRBV7-9	TRBJ2-7
TGTGCCAGCAGGCGACAGGGAGCATTCTACGAGCAGTACTTC	CASRRQGAFYEQYF	TRBD1	.	TRBV7-9	TRBJ2-7
TGTGCCAGCGCGACCGGGAGTTCGGAGACCCAGTACTTC	CASATGSSETQYF	.	.	TRBV9	TRBJ2-5
TGCGCCAGCAGCTTTCTAGCGGGAGGGGGAGGTGAGCAGTTCTTC	CASSFLAGGGGEQFF	TRBD2	once	TRBV5-1	TRBJ2-1
TGTGCCAGCAGCCTAAGTCAGGGTTACGTCTATGGCTACACCTTC	CASSLSQGYVYGYTF	.	.	TRBV7-2	TRBJ1-2
TGTGCTAGTGGTTTGGTACGAGGGACAGGGGGCACTGAAGCTTTCTTT	CASGLVRGTGGTEAFF	TRBD1	.	TRBV12-5	TRBJ1-1
TGTGCCAGTAGGTCGGACAGGGGGCGTCGGGGCACCGGGGAGCTGTTTTTT	CASRSDRGRRGTGELFF	TRBD1	.	TRBV19	TRBJ2-2
TGTGCCAGCAGCTCCGGGGGGAGCGGGGAACTGTTTTTT	CASSSGGSGELFF	.	.	TRBV11-2	TRBJ1-4
TGTGCCATCAGTGGACAGAACACTGAAGCTTTCTTT	CAISGQNTEAFF	.	.	TRBV10-3	TRBJ1-1
TGTGCCAGCAGCTTAGCGACAGGGGGCTACGGAAACACCATATATTTT	CASSLATGGYGNTIYF	TRBD1	.	TRBV7-9	TRBJ1-3
TGTGCCAGCAGTGCCCCCTCCGACAGGGGCAGTGAAGCTTTCTTT	CASSAPSDRGSEAFF	TRBD1	.	TRBV25-1	TRBJ1-1
TGTGCCAGTAGCCCAAGGGGTCGCCTGGTAGCTTTCTTT	CASSPRGRLVAFF	.	.	TRBV19	TRBJ1-1
TGTGCCAGCAAGTTAGACAGGGACTATCAGCCCCAGCATTTT	CASKLDRDYQPQHF	TRBD1	.	TRBV6-1	TRBJ1-5
TGTGCCAGCAGCTTAGAGTATGGGACAGGAGACTACACCTTC	CASSLEYGTGDYTF	TRBD1	.	TRBV7-9	TRBJ1-2
TGCAGCGTCCAGGCGGGGGTTGGCTACGAGCAGTACTTC	CSVQAGVGYEQYF	TRBD2	.	TRBV29-1	TRBJ2-7
TGCGCCAGCAGCCAAGATGGGGGGGAAGCTTTCTTT	CASSQDGGEAFF	.	.	TRBV4-1	TRBJ1-1
TGTGCCTGGAGTTGGTGGGGGGGCCGAGAGACCCAGTACTTC	CAWSWWGGRETQYF	.	.	TRBV30	TRBJ2-5
TGTGCCAGCAGCCGAGATGGGGCCCAGGGCCGATATGGCTACACCTTC	CASSRDGAQGRYGYTF	.	.	TRBV5-8	TRBJ1-2
TGTGCCAGCTCAGGCCAAAATAGCAATCAGCCCCAGCATTTT	CASSGQNSNQPQHF	.	.	TRBV18	TRBJ1-5
TGTGCCAGCAGCTTGGACACCACCCAAGAGACCCAGTACTTC	CASSLDTTQETQYF	.	.	TRBV5-6	TRBJ2-5
TGTGCCAGCAGCTTAGCCCGACAGGGGGCTTCTAATGGCTACACCTTC	CASSLARQGASNGYTF	TRBD1	.	TRBV7-9	TRBJ1-2
TGTGCCAGCAGTGAACGCGTTTATGGCTACACCTTC	CASSERVYGYTF	.	.	TRBV2	TRBJ1-2
TGCGCCAGCAGCAGAGGTACTAGCGAAAAGGTAGATACGCAGTATTTT	CASSRGTSEKVDTQYF	TRBD2	.	TRBV5-1	TRBJ2-3
TGTGCCAGCAGTCCCATGGGAGGGGGAGGCTATGGCTACACCTTC	CASSPMGGGGYGYTF	.	.	TRBV6-5	TRBJ1-2
TGTGCCAGCACCCTTTACGGGTCCGGGGAGCTGTTTTTT	CASTLYGSGELFF	.	.	TRBV7-8	TRBJ2-2
TGTGCCAGCAGCGAGGGCTGGGGGGGTATCACTGAAGCTTTCTTT	CASSEGWGGITEAFF	.	once	TRBV11-2	TRBJ1-1
TGTGCCAGCTCACCACCGCCGGGACAGGAACCCTACGAGCAGTACTTC	CASSPPPGQEPYEQYF	TRBD1	.	TRBV18	TRBJ2-7